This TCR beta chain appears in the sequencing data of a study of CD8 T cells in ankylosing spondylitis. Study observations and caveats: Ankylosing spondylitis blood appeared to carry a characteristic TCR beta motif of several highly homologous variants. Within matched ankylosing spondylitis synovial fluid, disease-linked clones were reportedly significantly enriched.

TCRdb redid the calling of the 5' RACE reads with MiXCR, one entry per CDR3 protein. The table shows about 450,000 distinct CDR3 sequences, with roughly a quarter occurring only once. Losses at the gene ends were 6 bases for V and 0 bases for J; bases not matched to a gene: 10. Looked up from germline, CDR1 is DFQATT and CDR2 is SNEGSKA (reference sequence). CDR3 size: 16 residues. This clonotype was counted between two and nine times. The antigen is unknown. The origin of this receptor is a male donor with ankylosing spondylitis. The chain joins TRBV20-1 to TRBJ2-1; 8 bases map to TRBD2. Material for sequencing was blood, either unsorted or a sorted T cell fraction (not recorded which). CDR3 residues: CSAPREGMSSYNEQFF. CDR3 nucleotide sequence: TGCAGTGCGCCCCGGGAGGGTATGAGCTCCTACAATGAGCAGTTCTTC.